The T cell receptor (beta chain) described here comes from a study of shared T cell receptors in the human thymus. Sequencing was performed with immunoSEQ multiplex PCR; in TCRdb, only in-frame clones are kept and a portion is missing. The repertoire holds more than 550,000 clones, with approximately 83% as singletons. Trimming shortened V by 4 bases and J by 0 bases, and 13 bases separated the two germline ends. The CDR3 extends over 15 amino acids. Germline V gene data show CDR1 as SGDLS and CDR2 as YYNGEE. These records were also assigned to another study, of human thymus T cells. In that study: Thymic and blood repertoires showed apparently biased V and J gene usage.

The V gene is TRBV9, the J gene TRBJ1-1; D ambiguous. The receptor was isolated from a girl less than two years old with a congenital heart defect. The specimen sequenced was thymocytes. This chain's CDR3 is CASSPDLLLNTEAFF. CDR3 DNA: TGTGCCAGCAGCCCAGATTTACTACTGAACACTGAAGCTTTCTTT.